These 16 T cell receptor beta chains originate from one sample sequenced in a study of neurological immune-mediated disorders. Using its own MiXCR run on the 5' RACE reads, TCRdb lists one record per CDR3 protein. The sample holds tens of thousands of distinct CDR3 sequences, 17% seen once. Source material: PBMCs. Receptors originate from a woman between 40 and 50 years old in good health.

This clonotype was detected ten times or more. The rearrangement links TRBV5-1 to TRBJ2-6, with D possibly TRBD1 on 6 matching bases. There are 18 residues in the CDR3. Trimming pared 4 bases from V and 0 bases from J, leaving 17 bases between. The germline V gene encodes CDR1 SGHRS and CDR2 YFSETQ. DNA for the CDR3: TGCGCCAGCAGCCCCGAGGGGGAACGGGACTCTGGGGCCAACGTCCTGACTTTC. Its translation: CASSPEGERDSGANVLTF.

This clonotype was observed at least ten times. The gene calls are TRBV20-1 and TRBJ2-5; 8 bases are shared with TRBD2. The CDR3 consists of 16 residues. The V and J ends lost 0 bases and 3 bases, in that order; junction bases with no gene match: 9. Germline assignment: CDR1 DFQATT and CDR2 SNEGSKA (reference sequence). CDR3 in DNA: TGCAGTGCTAGAGATCGAGTGCGGGGGGCCGAAGAGACCCAGTACTTC. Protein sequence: CSARDRVRGAEETQYF.

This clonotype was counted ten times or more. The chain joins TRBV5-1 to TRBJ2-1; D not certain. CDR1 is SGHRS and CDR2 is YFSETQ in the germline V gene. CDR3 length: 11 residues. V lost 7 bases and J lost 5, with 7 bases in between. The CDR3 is CASGHNNEQFF. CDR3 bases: TGCGCCAGCGGCCACAACAATGAGCAGTTCTTC.

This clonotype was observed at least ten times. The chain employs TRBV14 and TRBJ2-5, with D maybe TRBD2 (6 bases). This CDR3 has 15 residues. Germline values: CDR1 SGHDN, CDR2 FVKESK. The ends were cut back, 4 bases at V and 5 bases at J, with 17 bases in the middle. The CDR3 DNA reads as TGTGCCAGCAGCCCCAGGCAGGGCCGGGGGGAGACCCAGTACTTC. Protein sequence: CASSPRQGRGETQYF.

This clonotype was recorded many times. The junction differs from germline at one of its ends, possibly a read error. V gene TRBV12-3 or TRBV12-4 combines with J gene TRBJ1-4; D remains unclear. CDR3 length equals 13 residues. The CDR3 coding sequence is TGTGCCAGCAGTTTTGACCCCTGGGTCCAACTACAGTTT. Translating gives CASSFDPWVQLQF.

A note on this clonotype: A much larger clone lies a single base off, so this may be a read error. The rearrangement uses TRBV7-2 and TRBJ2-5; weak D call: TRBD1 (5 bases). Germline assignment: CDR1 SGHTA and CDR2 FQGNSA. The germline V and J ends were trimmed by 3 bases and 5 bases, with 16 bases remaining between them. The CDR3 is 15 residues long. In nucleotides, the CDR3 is TGTGCCAGCAGCTTTAGGGGATCTTCGTACGAGACCCAGTACTTC. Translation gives CASSFRGSSYETQYF.

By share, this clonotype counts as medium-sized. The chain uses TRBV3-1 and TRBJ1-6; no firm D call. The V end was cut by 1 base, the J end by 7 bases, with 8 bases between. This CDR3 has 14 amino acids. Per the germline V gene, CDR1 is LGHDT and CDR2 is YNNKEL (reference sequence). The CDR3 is CASSQVSRNSPLHF. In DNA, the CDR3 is TGTGCCAGCAGCCAAGTATCAAGGAATTCACCCCTCCACTTT.

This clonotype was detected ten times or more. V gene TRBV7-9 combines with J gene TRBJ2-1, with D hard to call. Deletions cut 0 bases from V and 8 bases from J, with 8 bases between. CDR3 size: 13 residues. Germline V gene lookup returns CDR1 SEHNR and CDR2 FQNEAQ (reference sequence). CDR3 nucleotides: TGTGCCAGCAGCTTAGCGCACTCCCATGAGCAGTTCTTC. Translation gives CASSLAHSHEQFF.

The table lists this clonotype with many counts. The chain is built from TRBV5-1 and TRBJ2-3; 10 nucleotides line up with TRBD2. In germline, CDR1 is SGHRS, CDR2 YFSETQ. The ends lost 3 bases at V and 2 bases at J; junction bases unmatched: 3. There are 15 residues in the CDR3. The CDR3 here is CASSWSGGDTDTQYF. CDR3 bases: TGCGCCAGCAGCTGGAGCGGGGGGGACACAGATACGCAGTATTTT.

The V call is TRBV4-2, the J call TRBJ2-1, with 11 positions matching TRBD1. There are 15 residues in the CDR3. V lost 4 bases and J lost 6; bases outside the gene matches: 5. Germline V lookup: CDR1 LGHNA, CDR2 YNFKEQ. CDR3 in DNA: TGTGCCAGCAGCCCGGACAGGGGGCAACGCAATGAGCAGTTCTTC. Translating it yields CASSPDRGQRNEQFF.

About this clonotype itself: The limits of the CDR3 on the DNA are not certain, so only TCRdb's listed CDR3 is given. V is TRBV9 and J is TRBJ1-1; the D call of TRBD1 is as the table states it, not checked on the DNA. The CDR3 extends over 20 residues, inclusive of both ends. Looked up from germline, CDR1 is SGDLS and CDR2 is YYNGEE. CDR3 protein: CASSFYICSARRNRDAEAFF.

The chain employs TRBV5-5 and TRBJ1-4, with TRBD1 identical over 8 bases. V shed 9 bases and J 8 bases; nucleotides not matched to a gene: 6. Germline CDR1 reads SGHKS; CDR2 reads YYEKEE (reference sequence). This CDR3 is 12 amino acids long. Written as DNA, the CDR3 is TGTGCCACCCAGGGGGCGGAAGAAAAACTGTTTTTT. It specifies CATQGAEEKLFF.

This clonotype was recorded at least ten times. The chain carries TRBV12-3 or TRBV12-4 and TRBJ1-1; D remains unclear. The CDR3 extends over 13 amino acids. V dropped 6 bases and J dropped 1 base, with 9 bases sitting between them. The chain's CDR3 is CASSSLPNTEAFF. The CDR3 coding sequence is TGTGCCAGCAGCTCACTACCGAACACTGAAGCTTTCTTT.

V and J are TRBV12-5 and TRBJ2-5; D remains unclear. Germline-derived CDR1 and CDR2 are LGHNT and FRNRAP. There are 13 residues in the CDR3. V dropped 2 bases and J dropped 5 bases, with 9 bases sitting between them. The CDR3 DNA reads TGTGCTAGTGGTTTGAAAACGGAGGAGACCCAGTACTTC. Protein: CASGLKTEETQYF.

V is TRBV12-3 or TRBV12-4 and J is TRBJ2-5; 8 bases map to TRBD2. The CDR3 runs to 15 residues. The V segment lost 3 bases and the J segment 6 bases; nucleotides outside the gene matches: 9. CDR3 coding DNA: TGTGCCAGCAGTTTCTCGGGACTAGATATGAAGACCCAGTACTTC. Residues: CASSFSGLDMKTQYF.

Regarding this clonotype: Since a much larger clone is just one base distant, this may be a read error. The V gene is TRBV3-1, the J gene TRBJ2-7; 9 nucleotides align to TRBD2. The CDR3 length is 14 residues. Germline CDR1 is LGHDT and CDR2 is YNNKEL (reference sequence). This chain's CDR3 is CANSQDQRGDEQYF. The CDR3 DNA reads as TGTGCCAACAGCCAAGACCAGCGGGGGGACGAGCAGTACTTC.